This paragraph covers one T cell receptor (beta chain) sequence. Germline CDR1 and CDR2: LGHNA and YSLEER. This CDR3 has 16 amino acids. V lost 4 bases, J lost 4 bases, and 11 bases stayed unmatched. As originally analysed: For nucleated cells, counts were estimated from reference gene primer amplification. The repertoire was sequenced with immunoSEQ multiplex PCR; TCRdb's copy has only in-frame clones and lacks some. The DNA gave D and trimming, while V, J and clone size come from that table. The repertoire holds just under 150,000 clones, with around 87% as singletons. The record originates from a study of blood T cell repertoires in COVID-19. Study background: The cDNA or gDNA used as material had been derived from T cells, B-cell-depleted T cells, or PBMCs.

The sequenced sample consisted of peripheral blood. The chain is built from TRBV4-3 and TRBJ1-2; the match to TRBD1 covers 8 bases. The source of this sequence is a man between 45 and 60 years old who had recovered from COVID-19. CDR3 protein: CASSRKTGQGSYGYTF. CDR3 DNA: TGCGCCAGCAGCCGCAAAACCGGACAGGGAAGCTATGGCTACACCTTC.